This TCR beta chain appears in the sequencing data of a study of control samples from healthy donors and cancer patients. Clones were sequenced by immunoSEQ multiplex PCR, and TCRdb holds only the in-frame ones, with some missing. The sample holds tens of thousands of clones; about 87% are singletons and the top ten take under 15%. Trimming took off 5 bases at V and 7 bases at J, with 14 bases between the two ends. The CDR3 runs 14 residues. Germline V gene sequence: CDR1 SGHTA, CDR2 FQGTGA. The gene calls are TRBV7-3 and TRBJ2-2; D is perhaps TRBD1 or TRBD2 (5 bases each). Sequences were obtained from blood. The sequence was collected from a woman between 65 and 79 years old in good health. In nucleotides, the CDR3 is TGTGCCAGCAGCCAAACATGGGGGATCGGGGAGCTGTTTTTT. This translates into CASSQTWGIGELFF.